This T cell receptor beta chain was sequenced in a study of glioma-infiltrating T cells. Losses at the gene ends were 6 bases for V and 3 bases for J; bases not matched to a gene: 6. Germline lookup yields CDR1 MNHEY and CDR2 SMNVEV (reference sequence). This CDR3 has 14 residues. The iRepertoire nested amplicon-rescue multiplex PCR amplified TCR alpha and beta CDR3s from RNA. TCRdb used MiXCR to reprocess the multiplex PCR reads, holding one entry per CDR3 protein. The sample carries about 410,000 distinct CDR3 sequences, roughly two fifths recorded once. This clonotype came up many times. The chain carries TRBV27 and TRBJ2-7, with 9 bases fitting TRBD1. The material sequenced was glioma tissue, nonneoplastic brain tissue, or PBMCs (not recorded which). The receptor was isolated from a human donor with low-grade glioma or glioblastoma, undergoing nonglioma brain surgery, or in good health (not recorded which). CDR3: CASSIRGQGYEQYF. CDR3 sequence (DNA): TGTGCCAGCAGCATAAGGGGACAGGGCTACGAGCAGTACTTC.